This T cell receptor beta chain is from a study of radiation and T cells in renal cell carcinoma (TCRdb year 2020). For context, the study as a whole: TCR beta sequencing covered 50 to 55 samples in total, comprising some 25 tumors and roughly 27 peripheral blood samples. The last blood draw occurred 4 weeks after radiation, at the same time as nephrectomy. Across all 50 or so samples, 4,016,671 unique CDR3 nucleotide sequences, encoding 2,658,974 unique CDR3 amino acid sequences, were identified.

Of note for this clone: The target of this receptor is not known. No clone much larger than this one lies a single base away; base qualities are absent.

Summary of the overall study and its limitations: Because pretreatment tumor biopsies were not available, the baseline intratumoral presence of clonotypes could not be determined. Because the trial had a single-armed design, the trial could not examine how radiation dose or scheduling affected the TCR repertoire. Blood repertoire dynamics were not followed beyond 4 weeks after treatment. An increase in top tumor clonotypes in blood was observed from baseline to 2 weeks post-radiation, followed by contraction by 4 weeks, which was taken to suggest transient expansion of tumor-resident clones.

Measured from the cysteine to the phenylalanine, the CDR3 is 15 residues long. Just CDR3 DNA is preserved here, 45 bases in frame from base 1. CDR1 and CDR2, per the germline V gene, are SGHDT and YYEEEE. The germline ends are 17 bases apart after V is trimmed by 4 bases and J by 3 bases. TCR beta libraries were generated from genomic DNA with the immunoSEQ kit, following the manufacturer's recommendations. To prepare the libraries, a first multiplex PCR with proprietary primers was run, followed by a second PCR that added unique barcodes, and a bead cleanup was done after each round. Each sample batch included a kit-provided positive control reaction and a negative control reaction. The final libraries were assessed on an Agilent 4200 TapeStation D1000 ScreenTape, pooled by volume, and quantified by qPCR. An Illumina NextSeq500 fitted with a MidOutput 150-cycle cartridge performed the sequencing, running 156 Read1 cycles and 15 Index1 cycles with the kit's custom primers. The pooled library was loaded at around 1.1 pM, and around 18% PhiX control was spiked in. The study's own analysis went as follows. The vendor-processed data were analyzed in R, and a clonotype was defined as all T cells that share the same CDR3 nucleotide sequence. For clone abundance analyses, frequencies were normalized to the 10,000 most abundant clones in each sample. Public T cell clones, which averaged fewer than five per sample, were removed prior to analysis. Tumor-enriched clonotypes and baseline blood-enriched clonotypes were defined as those with an abundance difference of at least 32-fold between compartments. Clonotypes expanded or contracted between blood time points were identified with a beta-binomial differential abundance model. The Baroni-Urbani and Buser coefficient was used to measure tumor-blood repertoire similarity, and groups were compared with two-tailed Wilcoxon tests in R. Not all clones reach the TCRdb copy of this immuneACCESS table, which keeps in-frame sequences only. Checked studies attribute under half of the gap to unresolved V genes and leave the rest unexplained. For V, J and clone size, that table is used; D and trimming come from the DNA. This sample is represented by 150,000 to 200,000 clones; roughly nine tenths of them were singletons. Of the sample, 11% falls within the top ten clones.

The time point tag for this specimen amounts to: blood 4 weeks post-SBRT, at nephrectomy. The sample's treatment or condition label, in plain terms: 15 Gy SBRT to primary tumor, nephrectomy 4 weeks later. Samples were obtained from a clinical trial, in which 15 Gy stereotactic body radiation therapy was delivered to primary renal cell carcinomas and nephrectomy was performed 4 weeks later. To follow tumor-enriched clonotypes, peripheral blood was collected serially from radiation-treated patients at baseline and again at 2 weeks and 4 weeks after SBRT. Every patient's renal cell carcinoma showed clear cell pathology. The QIAamp DNA Blood Mini Kit (Qiagen) was used to prepare genomic DNA for TCR sequencing. The analyses included just those samples that passed every quality control check.

The sample in question was blood, obtained from a patient whose treatment included radiotherapy and nephrectomy. This sequence uses TRBV5-6 and TRBJ2-7; the D gene assignment is perhaps TRBD1 or TRBD2, with each matching 7 bases. The sequence came from a woman in her forties or fifties with renal cell carcinoma. The DNA is as follows: TGTGCCAGCAGCCTGGGACAGCGGGGCGGCTACGAGCAGTACTTC. This sequence encodes CASSLGQRGGYEQYF.